These 25 T cell receptor beta chains were sequenced from one sample in a study of vaccination effects on CD4 cells after COVID-19. These receptors lack a known antigen. Libraries were prepared by immunoSEQ multiplex PCR; TCRdb keeps only in-frame clonotypes and omits some of them. In the table there are 15,000 to 20,000 clones, about four fifths of which are singletons. In the ViraFEST assay, antigen-specific CD4+ clonotypes were identified by expansion after peptide-pool stimulation. CD4+ T cell isolation took place after approximately ten days of culture. This individual contracted SARS-CoV-2 between March and December 2020, as verified by PCR. Vaccination of participants consisted of two doses of either the BNT162b2 or mRNA-1273 vaccine. This material consisted of CD4+ T cells from PBMCs cultured with SARS-CoV-2 spike peptides, taken after COVID-19 vaccination. All receptors derive from a human donor who had a prior SARS-CoV-2 infection.

The gene calls are TRBV7-9 and TRBJ1-1; D is perhaps TRBD1 (5 bases). Trimming removed 5 bases at V and 3 bases at J, with 16 bases between. Germline V gene lookup returns CDR1 SEHNR and CDR2 FQNEAQ (reference sequence). CDR3 size: 15 residues. CDR3 protein: CASSLGHPYDTEAFF. CDR3 DNA sequence: TGTGCCAGCAGCCTCGGACATCCCTACGACACTGAAGCTTTCTTT.

The chain couples TRBV3-1 (or the pseudogene TRBV3-2) to TRBJ1-5, with D hard to call. This CDR3 is 12 amino acids long. Trimming removed 4 bases from V and 3 bases from J, with 4 bases in between. Germline V CDR1 and CDR2: LGHDT, YNNKEL (reference sequence). CDR3 region: CASSLNNQPQHF. The CDR3 region has the DNA TGTGCCAGCAGCCTAAACAATCAGCCCCAGCATTTT.

The chain uses TRBV5-1 and TRBJ2-5, with no clear D. The germline CDR1 and CDR2 sequences are SGHRS and YFSETQ. CDR3 size: 14 residues. Trimming took off 0 bases at V and 2 bases at J, with 8 bases between the two ends. Written as DNA, the CDR3 is TGCGCCAGCAGCTTGGTCCCAGAGCAAGAGACCCAGTACTTC. It specifies CASSLVPEQETQYF. Using reference TRBV5-1 and TRBJ2-5 for the parts outside the CDR3, the full variable domain is KAGVTQTPRYLIKTRGQQVTLSCSPISGHRSVSWYQQTPGQGLQFLFEYFSETQRNKGNFPGRFSGRQFSNSRSEMNVSTLELGDSALYLCASSLVPEQETQYFGPGTRLLVL.

A few counts support this clone. V gene TRBV10-2 combines with J gene TRBJ1-3; D unclear. The CDR3 covers 13 residues. Trimming took off 8 bases at V and 0 bases at J, with 8 bases between the two ends. Per the germline V gene, CDR1 is WSHSY and CDR2 is SAAADI. The CDR3 DNA reads as TGCGCCAGCGGATGGGACTCTGGAAACACCATATATTTT. It translates to CASGWDSGNTIYF.

The chain is built from TRBV19 and TRBJ1-5, with no clear D. Germline CDR1 is LNHDA and CDR2 is SQIVND (reference sequence). The CDR3 is 15 residues long. The V and J ends lost 0 bases and 7 bases respectively, with 13 bases between them. CDR3 sequence reads: CASSIDWQSGQPQHF. The CDR3 coding sequence is TGTGCCAGTAGTATAGATTGGCAATCCGGGCAGCCCCAGCATTTT.

The chain uses TRBV11-3 and TRBJ1-1, with D unclear. CDR3 length: 14 residues. Germline lookup yields CDR1 SGHNT and CDR2 YENEEA. V was clipped by 2 bases and J by 1 base, with 8 bases between them. The CDR3 DNA reads as TGTGCCAGCAGCTTATTACCAGGGAACACTGAAGCTTTCTTT. Residues: CASSLLPGNTEAFF. The complete variable domain, with remaining parts taken from reference TRBV11-3 and TRBJ1-1, reads EAGVVQSPRYKIIEKKQPVAFWCNPISGHNTLYWYLQNLGQGPELLIRYENEEAVDDSQLPKDRFSAERLKGVDSTLKIQPAELGDSAVYLCASSLLPGNTEAFFGQGTRLTVV.

This rearrangement joins TRBV2 to TRBJ2-5; D gene uncertain. Germline V lookup: CDR1 SNHLY, CDR2 FYNNEI. The CDR3 covers 14 residues. The V gene lost 2 bases and the J gene lost 5 bases, with 12 bases spanning the gap. The CDR3 spells CASSEYGPSETQYF. CDR3 nucleotides: TGTGCCAGCAGTGAATACGGGCCTTCGGAGACCCAGTACTTC.

V gene TRBV6-1 combines with J gene TRBJ1-3, with TRBD1 as a possible D gene (6 bases). V shed 2 bases and J shed 4 bases, with 12 bases lying between them. The CDR3 covers 15 residues. Germline V gives CDR1 MNHNS, CDR2 SASEGT. The CDR3 loop is CASSETPGAGNTIYF. The CDR3 coding sequence is TGTGCCAGCAGTGAAACCCCAGGGGCCGGAAACACCATATATTTT.

The CDR3 nucleotides are TGCGCCAGCAGCTTGGTCCCGGGAACAGAGACCCAGTACTTC. This translates into CASSLVPGTETQYF. The chain uses TRBV5-1 and TRBJ2-5; maybe TRBD2 (5 bases). The V end was cut by 0 bases, the J end by 4 bases, with 10 bases between. Germline CDR1 is SGHRS and CDR2 is YFSETQ. The CDR3 contains 14 residues.

The chain combines TRBV6-4 with TRBJ2-7; 10 bases align to TRBD1. V gave up 6 bases and J gave up 0 bases; unmatched junction bases: 5. This CDR3 has 15 residues. Germline V gene lookup returns CDR1 MRHNA and CDR2 SNTAGT. The CDR3 spells CASSRDRGSSYEQYF. CDR3 coding DNA: TGTGCCAGCAGCCGGGACAGGGGTAGCTCCTACGAGCAGTACTTC.

The chain combines TRBV5-6 with TRBJ2-2; 7 nucleotides line up with TRBD2. After removal of 6 bases from V and 4 bases from J, the junction contained 18 bases not matched to a gene. This CDR3 has 18 amino acids. Looked up from germline, CDR1 is SGHDT and CDR2 is YYEEEE. The CDR3 region has the DNA TGTGCCAGCAAACCCAAGCCAGGGAGGGGCATGGGCACCGGGGAGCTGTTTTTT. Translated, it gives CASKPKPGRGMGTGELFF.

The J gene is TRBJ1-2, the V gene TRBV2; D might be TRBD1 (5 bases). This CDR3 spans 12 amino acids. Trimming cost V 4 bases and J 2 bases, with 5 bases left between them. Germline V gene lookup returns CDR1 SNHLY and CDR2 FYNNEI. This CDR3 is CASSGGNYGYTF. The CDR3 DNA reads TGTGCCAGCAGTGGGGGGAACTATGGCTACACCTTC. The full variable domain, its missing parts supplied by reference TRBV2 and TRBJ1-2, is EPEVTQTPSHQVTQMGQEVILRCVPISNHLYFYWYRQILGQKVEFLVSFYNNEISEKSEIFDDQFSVERPDGSNFTLKIRSTKLEDSAMYFCASSGGNYGYTFGSGTRLTVV.

This chain connects TRBV20-1 to TRBJ1-5; a weak D match, TRBD1 (5 bases). Trimming left V 3 bases short and J 5 bases short, with 14 bases between. The CDR3 is made up of 14 amino acids. CDR1 and CDR2 from the germline V gene are DFQATT and SNEGSKA (reference sequence). CDR3 loop: CSASSGGGDQPQHF. DNA of the CDR3: TGCAGTGCTAGTAGCGGGGGTGGTGATCAGCCCCAGCATTTT.

The rearrangement uses TRBV7-2 and TRBJ2-7, with D tentatively TRBD1 or TRBD2 (5 bases each). The germline V gene encodes CDR1 SGHTA and CDR2 FQGNSA. This CDR3 comprises 15 residues. V was pared by 5 bases and J by 3 bases, with 17 bases between. The CDR3 spells CASSRTGTPFYEQYF. The CDR3 DNA reads as TGTGCCAGCAGCCGGACCGGGACGCCTTTCTACGAGCAGTACTTC. The variable domain in full, completed from reference TRBV7-2 and TRBJ2-7, reads GAGVSQSPSNKVTEKGKDVELRCDPISGHTALYWYRQSLGQGLEFLIYFQGNSAPDKSGLPSDRFSAERTGGSVSTLTIQRTQQEDSAVYLCASSRTGTPFYEQYFGPGTRLTVT.

The rearrangement uses TRBV18 and TRBJ1-6; 7 nucleotides line up with TRBD1. This CDR3 has 17 amino acids. V was pared by 3 bases and J by 5 bases, with 10 bases of the junction left unmatched. The V gene's germline CDR1 is KGHSH and CDR2 LQKENI. CDR3 DNA: TGTGCCAGCTCACCGACAGGGAAGTCCCGTGATAATTCACCCCTCCACTTT. Translating it yields CASSPTGKSRDNSPLHF.

V and J are TRBV6-6 and TRBJ1-1; tentatively, D is TRBD1 (6 bases). From germline, CDR1 is MNHNY and CDR2 SVGAGI (reference sequence). Trimming took off 5 bases at V and 0 bases at J, with 19 bases between the two ends. The CDR3 length is 17 residues. The CDR3 DNA follows: TGTGCCAGCAGTCAAAATGAGGCAGGGGAGGTGAACACTGAAGCTTTCTTT. It is translated as CASSQNEAGEVNTEAFF.

The V call is TRBV15, the J call TRBJ2-1; 12 positions match TRBD2. V shed 3 bases, J shed 4 bases, and the junction held 4 bases outside the gene matches. The CDR3 sequence is 16 residues long. Germline V CDR1 and CDR2: LNHNV, YYDKDF (reference sequence). The DNA for the CDR3 is TGTGCCACCAGCAGCAGACTAGCGGGAGCGTACAATGAGCAGTTCTTC. Amino acid sequence: CATSSRLAGAYNEQFF.

The chain uses TRBV10-1 and TRBJ2-7, with 9 bases aligning to TRBD1. The CDR3 runs 16 residues. The J segment lost 5 bases and the V segment lost 6 bases, leaving 14 bases of the junction unmatched. Germline V gene sequence: CDR1 WNHNN, CDR2 SYGVQD (reference sequence). The CDR3 sequence is CASSINTGTGSHEQYF. The CDR3 DNA follows: TGCGCCAGCAGCATTAATACCGGGACAGGGTCCCACGAGCAGTACTTC.

This chain uses TRBV5-5 with TRBJ2-4, with 8 bases aligning to TRBD1. The ends lost 0 bases at V and 0 bases at J; junction bases unmatched: 11. The CDR3 length is 19 residues. Germline V lookup: CDR1 SGHKS, CDR2 YYEKEE (reference sequence). The CDR3 loop is CASSLDDGQGYLAKNIQYF. CDR3 sequence (DNA): TGTGCCAGCAGCTTGGACGACGGACAGGGTTACCTAGCCAAAAACATTCAGTACTTC.

In its sample, this clone ranks as medium-sized. In DNA, the CDR3 is TGTGCCAGCAGCTTGGGGGCGGGGGGGCCTTTGTTCGATACGCAGTATTTT. It encodes CASSLGAGGPLFDTQYF. The chain has TRBV7-6 and TRBJ2-3, with TRBD2 matching over 9 bases. The CDR3 runs 17 residues. The J segment lost 6 bases and the V segment lost 3 bases, leaving 13 bases of the junction unmatched. Germline assignment: CDR1 SGHVS and CDR2 FNYEAQ.

The genes are TRBV19 and TRBJ1-4, with a possible D match to TRBD1 (5 bases). There are 15 residues in the CDR3. Germline loops: CDR1 LNHDA, CDR2 SQIVND (reference sequence). V was clipped by 5 bases and J by 8 bases, with 18 bases between them. The DNA of the CDR3 is TGTGCCAGTAGTCCCCGGGACCCGGGTCGGGAAAAACTGTTTTTT. It encodes CASSPRDPGREKLFF.

In its sample, this clone was seen a few times. This rearrangement joins TRBV7-3 to TRBJ2-3; D may be TRBD2 (5 bases). This CDR3 region has 16 residues. Germline CDR1 is SGHTA and CDR2 is FQGTGA. V was trimmed by 2 bases and J by 6 bases, leaving 18 bases between them. CDR3 residues: CASSLGHQLGLDTQYF. CDR3 DNA sequence: TGTGCCAGCAGCTTAGGTCATCAACTAGGCTTGGATACGCAGTATTTT.

V is TRBV6-4 and J is TRBJ1-2, with 7 bases matching TRBD1. The CDR3 has 16 amino acids. V lost 0 bases to trimming and J lost 8 bases; unmatched junction nucleotides: 12. CDR1 is MRHNA, CDR2 SNTAGT, per germline. CDR3 in DNA: TGTGCCAGCAGTGACTCGATCAACAGGGGAATCAGGGGCTACACCTTC. It yields the protein CASSDSINRGIRGYTF.

This chain connects TRBV24-1 to TRBJ2-3; 11 bases are shared with TRBD2. V lost 3 bases to trimming and J lost 6 bases; unmatched junction nucleotides: 13. Per the germline V gene, CDR1 is KGHDR and CDR2 is SFDVKD. The length of the CDR3 is 18 residues. CDR3 sequence (DNA): TGTGCCACCAGTGATCCTTCCAACCCGTTAGCGGGAGGGGATACGCAGTATTTT. It encodes CATSDPSNPLAGGDTQYF.

In its sample, this clone was seen once. This chain connects TRBV3-1 (or the pseudogene TRBV3-2) to TRBJ1-4; D might be TRBD1 (6 bases). V lost 1 base, J lost 3 bases, and 9 bases lay in between. This CDR3 has 15 residues. Germline-derived CDR1 and CDR2 are LGHDT and YNNKEL (reference sequence). CDR3 amino acids: CASSQAAGANEKLFF. CDR3 DNA sequence: TGTGCCAGCAGCCAAGCGGCAGGGGCTAATGAAAAACTGTTTTTT.